Following are 21 T cell receptor beta chains from one sample sequenced in a study of blood T cell repertoires in COVID-19. Assay used: immunoSEQ multiplex PCR; TCRdb lists only in-frame clones, some missing. Of about 83,000 clones detected, 70% to 90% appear once; the ten largest clones hold about 5.2%. The sequenced material came from peripheral blood. The receptors originated from a man aged 55-75 years with acute or convalescent COVID-19.

V usage is TRBV10-1 and J usage is TRBJ2-1; 8 bases map to TRBD2. V lost 4 bases and J lost 4; bases outside the gene matches: 12. CDR1 is WNHNN, CDR2 SYGVQD, per germline (reference sequence). The CDR3 is made up of 17 amino acids. CDR3 protein: CASSGVSERGRYNEQFF. The CDR3 DNA is TGCGCCAGCAGTGGGGTGTCTGAGCGGGGGCGTTACAATGAGCAGTTCTTC.

The chain recombines TRBV6-6 with TRBJ2-3, with D maybe TRBD2 (6 bases). V lost 4 bases and J lost 0, with 11 bases in between. Germline loops: CDR1 MNHNY, CDR2 SVGAGI (reference sequence). The CDR3 runs to 15 residues. The CDR3 reads CASSWDFSSTDTQYF. In DNA, the CDR3 is TGTGCCAGCAGTTGGGACTTTTCTAGCACAGATACGCAGTATTTT.

The CDR3 coding sequence is TGTGCCAGTCGCAGGCGTGGTTCCTACGAGCAGTACTTC. Its translation is CASRRRGSYEQYF. V gene TRBV5-4 combines with J gene TRBJ2-7; D is unresolved. The ends were cut back, 8 bases at V and 1 base at J, with 13 bases in the middle. CDR1 and CDR2 from the germline V gene are SGHNT and YYREEE (reference sequence). CDR3 length: 13 residues.

This clone was seen just once. The V call is TRBV5-1, the J call TRBJ2-1; D possibly corresponds to TRBD2 (7 bases). Trimming removed 9 bases at V and 6 bases at J, with 22 bases between. This CDR3 comprises 15 residues. In germline, CDR1 is SGHRS, CDR2 YFSETQ. The CDR3: CATTPAGAVGNEQFF. The CDR3 DNA sequence: TGCGCCACCACCCCGGCGGGGGCGGTCGGCAATGAGCAGTTCTTC.

J is TRBJ1-1 and V is TRBV30; D is uncertain. V lost 3 bases to trimming and J lost 1 base, with 6 bases between them. Germline CDR1 GTSNPN, CDR2 SVGIG (reference sequence). This CDR3 is 12 amino acids long. The CDR3 nucleotides read TGTGCCTGGAGCGGTCGGAACACTGAAGCTTTCTTT. It yields the protein CAWSGRNTEAFF.

The J gene is TRBJ1-4, the V gene TRBV7-2, with no clear D. CDR3 size: 15 residues. Between the trimmed V and J ends, which lost 0 bases and 7 bases, there was a span of 12 bases. The V gene's germline CDR1 is SGHTA and CDR2 FQGNSA. Written as DNA, the CDR3 is TGTGCCAGCAGCTTAGCCCAGGCTTCCGGTGAAAAACTGTTTTTT. Encoded protein: CASSLAQASGEKLFF. Filled out from reference TRBV7-2 and TRBJ1-4, the complete variable domain reads GAGVSQSPSNKVTEKGKDVELRCDPISGHTALYWYRQSLGQGLEFLIYFQGNSAPDKSGLPSDRFSAERTGGSVSTLTIQRTQQEDSAVYLCASSLAQASGEKLFFGSGTQLSVL.

The chain has TRBV19 and TRBJ1-3; D perhaps matches TRBD1 (5 bases). The CDR3 runs to 15 residues. The V end lost 5 bases, the J end lost 0 bases, and 11 bases lay between the germline ends. Germline V lookup: CDR1 LNHDA, CDR2 SQIVND (reference sequence). CDR3: CASSPRQSSGNTIYF. In nucleotides, the CDR3 is TGTGCCAGTAGTCCCCGACAGAGCTCTGGAAACACCATATATTTT.

In DNA form, the CDR3 reads TGTGCCAGCAGCCAAGGATCTAGCGGAAGCACAGATACGCAGTATTTT. As protein: CASSQGSSGSTDTQYF. V is TRBV14 and J is TRBJ2-3; 7 bases align to TRBD2. This CDR3 is 16 amino acids long. V was clipped by 1 base and J by 0 bases; unmatched bases: 4. Germline CDR1 and CDR2: SGHDN and FVKESK.

The chain joins TRBV5-5 to TRBJ1-6; no firm D call. V lost 6 bases and J 0 bases, leaving 16 bases between the germline ends. The germline CDR1 and CDR2 sequences are SGHKS and YYEKEE (reference sequence). This CDR3 has 17 amino acids. The CDR3 nucleotides are TGTGCCAGCACCTGGTCTGCGATTAGCTCCTATAATTCACCCCTCCACTTT. It yields the protein CASTWSAISSYNSPLHF. Full variable domain (remainder filled in from reference TRBV5-5 and TRBJ1-6): DAGVTQSPTHLIKTRGQQVTLRCSPISGHKSVSWYQQVLGQGPQFIFQYYEKEERGRGNFPDRFSARQFPNYSSELNVNALLLGDSALYLCASTWSAISSYNSPLHFGNGTRLTVT.

This clone was counted once. The chain employs TRBV7-9 and TRBJ2-1, with 11 bases identical to TRBD2. V gave up 5 bases and J gave up 6 bases; unmatched junction bases: 12. Germline loops: CDR1 SEHNR, CDR2 FQNEAQ (reference sequence). CDR3 length: 17 amino acids. The CDR3 here is CASSPVSHTSGGNEQFF. In DNA, the CDR3 is TGTGCCAGCAGCCCCGTGTCCCACACTAGCGGGGGCAATGAGCAGTTCTTC.

This clone was counted once. V and J are TRBV19 and TRBJ1-1; 7 positions agree with TRBD1. V lost 1 base, J lost 1 base, and 0 bases stayed unmatched. The CDR3 covers 14 residues. CDR1 and CDR2 from the germline V gene are LNHDA and SQIVND (reference sequence). CDR3 amino acids: CASSIGQGNTEAFF. The CDR3 DNA follows: TGTGCCAGTAGTATAGGACAGGGGAACACTGAAGCTTTCTTT.

This chain connects TRBV7-9 to TRBJ2-1, with 8 nucleotides matching TRBD2. The CDR3 contains 16 residues. Germline values: CDR1 SEHNR, CDR2 FQNEAQ (reference sequence). Trimming cost V 0 bases and J 4 bases; bases outside gene matches: 5. This CDR3 reads CASSLARGGTYNEQFF. In DNA, the CDR3 is TGTGCCAGCAGCTTAGCTCGCGGGGGGACTTACAATGAGCAGTTCTTC.

The chain is built from TRBV2 and TRBJ1-1; D call uncertain. CDR1 and CDR2 from the germline V gene are SNHLY and FYNNEI. The CDR3 is made up of 12 amino acids. V lost 7 bases and J lost 7, with 13 bases in between. CDR3 in amino acids: CASKLFVDEAFF. The DNA of the CDR3 is TGTGCCAGCAAGTTGTTTGTAGATGAAGCTTTCTTT.

The genes are TRBV18 and TRBJ2-5; a possible D gene is TRBD2 (5 bases). Trimming shortened V by 3 bases and J by 4 bases, and 12 bases separated the two germline ends. Germline CDR1 is KGHSH and CDR2 is LQKENI. The CDR3 is made up of 14 amino acids. The CDR3 DNA reads TGTGCCAGCTCACCCATCCGGGAAACAGAGACCCAGTACTTC. Its translation is CASSPIRETETQYF.

The chain recombines TRBV27 with TRBJ2-3, with a weak D call TRBD2 (7 bases). Germline V CDR1 and CDR2: MNHEY, SMNVEV (reference sequence). The V end was cut by 4 bases, the J end by 4 bases, with 27 bases between. This CDR3 has 19 residues. The CDR3 spells CASSSYPIGGGGGADTQYF. CDR3 nucleotide sequence: TGTGCCAGCAGTTCATACCCTATCGGTGGCGGGGGCGGGGCAGATACGCAGTATTTT.

The chain has TRBV9 and TRBJ1-4; perhaps TRBD1 as D (5 bases). V was pared by 3 bases and J by 4 bases, with 13 bases between. Germline loops: CDR1 SGDLS, CDR2 YYNGEE. The CDR3 sequence is 15 residues long. The CDR3 DNA sequence: TGTGCCAGCAGCGCCACCCAGGGTAATAATGAAAAACTGTTTTTT. Translating gives CASSATQGNNEKLFF.

This clone came up a few times. The V and J genes are TRBV4-3 and TRBJ2-3, with 7 bases matching TRBD2. Trimming took 0 bases from V and 5 from J; bases not matched to a gene: 8. The CDR3 loop spans 16 amino acids. Germline CDR1 LGHNA, CDR2 YSLEER. The CDR3 nucleotides read TGCGCCAGCAGCCAAGATGCCAGCGGGGTGGGAGATACGCAGTATTTT. It encodes CASSQDASGVGDTQYF.

The chain uses TRBV12-3 or TRBV12-4 and TRBJ2-7, with 11 bases lining up with TRBD2. V shed 1 base, J shed 12 bases, and the junction held 5 bases outside the gene matches. This CDR3 spans 13 amino acids. This CDR3 reads CASSLVAGGLRYF. In DNA, the CDR3 is TGTGCCAGCAGTTTAGTAGCGGGGGGGCTACGGTACTTC.

V usage is TRBV4-3 and J usage is TRBJ2-1; tentative D call: TRBD2 (5 bases). Germline V gives CDR1 LGHNA, CDR2 YSLEER. V was pared by 0 bases and J by 2 bases, with 8 bases between. The CDR3 is made up of 15 amino acids. The chain's CDR3 is CASSQDRGAYNEQFF. The DNA of the CDR3 is TGCGCCAGCAGCCAAGACCGGGGAGCCTACAATGAGCAGTTCTTC.

The chain joins TRBV2 to TRBJ2-6; 8 nucleotides align to TRBD1. This CDR3 contains 18 residues. The V gene end was trimmed by 4 bases and the J gene end by 1 base; junction bases not matched to a gene: 9. The V gene's germline CDR1 is SNHLY and CDR2 FYNNEI. For the CDR3, the DNA is TGTGCCAGCAGTGCCCGCCGGACAGGGAGATCTGGGGCCAACGTCCTGACTTTC. Its protein is CASSARRTGRSGANVLTF.

The chain is built from TRBV4-3 and TRBJ1-2, with no clear D. V lost 4 bases and J lost 0, with 18 bases in between. The CDR3 has 17 amino acids. Germline V gene data show CDR1 as LGHNA and CDR2 as YSLEER. The CDR3 region is CASSPTFDIQANYGYTF. The DNA of the CDR3 is TGCGCCAGCAGCCCCACCTTCGACATACAAGCTAACTATGGCTACACCTTC.